This T cell receptor beta chain was captured by sequencing in a study of cytomegalovirus exposure and HLA in healthy donors. Study-wide results and limits: In an earlier analysis, in fewer than 700 donors, most V segments appeared productive either ~90% or ~30% of the time. Sequencing depth across donors, presence/absence analyses assumed, was roughly uniform. Later analysis associated a missense DCLRE1C variant with TCR beta V- and J-gene trimming.

Vbeta (60) and Jbeta (13) primers were used in the PCR. TCRdb's copy holds only in-frame clones and misses some; the assay was immunoSEQ multiplex PCR. The sample consists of roughly 150,000 clones, 80% of them appearing once. Points on this clone: Its specificity is unknown.

The receptor was isolated from a man under 40 in good health and CMV-seronegative. Material for sequencing was PBMCs.

The CDR3: CASRVGGAATNEKLFF. As DNA, the CDR3 is TGTGCCAGCAGGGTCGGTGGGGCTGCAACTAATGAAAAACTGTTTTTT. The chain carries TRBV28 and TRBJ1-4, with D perhaps TRBD1 (5 bases). Germline values: CDR1 MDHEN, CDR2 SYDVKM. This CDR3 comprises 16 residues. The V and J ends lost 6 bases and 0 bases respectively, with 14 bases between them.